A selection of T cell receptor beta chains follows, all from one sample in a study of blood T cells in healthy people across ages. TCRdb itself ran the 5' RACE reads through MiXCR, one entry per CDR3 protein. The sample lists about 1.7 million distinct CDR3 sequences, roughly 30% occurring once. Sequenced sample: blood. The receptors here all came from a woman in her thirties in good health. Each CDR3 is given with its conserved first and last residue. The D gene is left open where the match is weak. Clone size is stated in some rows and not others, as once, few, many or a class when expanded.

d_gene	v_gene	j_gene	abundance	CDR3aa	CDR3nt
NA	TRBV14	TRBJ1-4	NA	CASSQDTGTGPNEKLFF	TGTGCCAGCAGCCAAGATACAGGGACGGGACCTAATGAAAAACTGTTTTTT
NA	TRBV5-1	TRBJ2-1	NA	CASSPTGRLGNEQFF	TGCGCCAGCAGCCCGACTGGGCGACTAGGTAATGAGCAGTTCTTC
TRBD1	TRBV10-3	TRBJ1-5	few	CATNDGQGSNQPQHF	TGTGCCACAAATGACGGACAGGGGAGCAATCAGCCCCAGCATTTT
TRBD2	TRBV6-5	TRBJ2-7	NA	CAGRDTSGGYNEQYF	TGTGCCGGCAGGGATACTAGCGGGGGGTACAACGAGCAGTACTTC
NA	TRBV19	TRBJ1-1	few	CASSGGQINTEAFF	TGTGCCAGTAGTGGCGGACAGATAAACACTGAAGCTTTCTTT
NA	TRBV10-2	TRBJ2-5	NA	CASSESQGGPGGETQYF	TGCGCCAGCAGTGAGTCGCAGGGTGGGCCCGGGGGAGAGACCCAGTACTTC
NA	TRBV11-1	TRBJ2-1	few	CASSLASRGSYEQFF	TGTGCCAGCAGCTTAGCTTCGAGGGGGTCCTACGAGCAGTTCTTC
TRBD1	TRBV2	TRBJ2-7	NA	CASTHPGQASKQYF	TGTGCCAGCACTCACCCGGGACAGGCTTCTAAACAGTACTTC
NA	TRBV5-1	TRBJ2-1	few	CSSSPRVGSYNEQFF	TGCTCCAGCAGCCCACGGGTAGGATCCTACAATGAGCAGTTCTTC
NA	TRBV4-1	TRBJ2-1	few	CASSQELRLEQFF	TGCGCCAGCAGCCAAGAACTCCGGCTTGAGCAGTTCTTC
NA	TRBV27	TRBJ1-4	NA	CASRSGVNEKLFF	TGTGCCAGCCGTTCCGGGGTTAATGAAAAACTGTTTTTT
TRBD1	TRBV9	TRBJ1-1	few	CASSAGQGRTEAFF	TGTGCCAGCAGCGCTGGACAGGGCCGCACTGAAGCTTTCTTT
NA	TRBV7-3	TRBJ2-6	NA	CASSDPSGANVLTF	TGTGCCAGCAGCGATCCCTCTGGGGCCAACGTCCTGACTTTC
TRBD1	TRBV10-3	TRBJ2-4	few	CAAGTGVEIQYF	TGTGCCGCCGGGACAGGGGTTGAGATTCAGTACTTC
TRBD2	TRBV20-1	TRBJ2-1	many	CSATTRLAGGFEQFF	TGCAGTGCTACGACAAGACTAGCGGGGGGGTTTGAGCAGTTCTTC
TRBD1	TRBV9	TRBJ2-2	NA	CASSVDTGDTGELFF	TGTGCCAGCAGCGTGGATACAGGGGACACCGGGGAGCTGTTTTTT
NA	TRBV11-2	TRBJ2-7	NA	CASRTPGRGYYEQYF	TGTGCCAGCAGAACTCCGGGACGCGGGTACTACGAGCAGTACTTC
NA	TRBV6-5	TRBJ2-3	few	CASRAPGAADTQYF	TGTGCCAGCAGAGCCCCGGGGGCCGCAGATACGCAGTATTTT
TRBD2	TRBV20-1	TRBJ2-1	many	CSARGGWTSGNDEQFF	TGCAGTGCTAGAGGGGGGTGGACTAGCGGAAATGATGAGCAGTTCTTC
TRBD1	TRBV19	TRBJ1-6	NA	CASSPPGQGNSPLHF	TGTGCCAGTAGTCCGCCGGGACAGGGTAATTCACCCCTCCACTTT
NA	TRBV11-2	TRBJ2-7	many	CASSYRKGRGNEQYF	TGTGCCAGCAGCTACCGGAAGGGCCGGGGGAACGAGCAGTACTTC
TRBD1	TRBV5-1	TRBJ2-1	many	CASYRDRTTNEQFF	TGCGCCAGTTACCGGGACAGGACTACCAATGAGCAGTTCTTC
NA	TRBV9	TRBJ1-2	NA	CASSVDGGPNYGYTF	TGTGCCAGCAGCGTAGACGGGGGGCCTAACTATGGCTACACCTTC
NA	TRBV15	TRBJ1-1	NA	CATSRAPGPRSEAFF	TGTGCCACCAGCAGAGCTCCGGGGCCGCGGTCTGAAGCTTTCTTT
TRBD1	TRBV10-3	TRBJ2-7	NA	CAISEPKTGGLGSYNEQYF	TGTGCCATCAGTGAGCCTAAGACAGGGGGCTTAGGCTCCTACAATGAGCAGTACTTC
NA	TRBV27	TRBJ2-1	few	CASSLFRGTRYNEQFF	TGTGCCAGCAGTTTATTCCGCGGAACCCGGTACAATGAACAGTTCTTC
TRBD2	TRBV11-2	TRBJ2-1	many	CASSLVRGRENEQFF	TGTGCCAGCAGCTTAGTAAGAGGGAGGGAGAATGAGCAGTTCTTC
TRBD2	TRBV5-4	TRBJ2-7	NA	CASSAWTSGGEQYF	TGTGCCAGCAGCGCCTGGACTAGCGGTGGGGAGCAGTACTTC
TRBD2	TRBV9	TRBJ2-2	NA	CASSVESRLAGRAGELFF	TGTGCCAGCAGCGTAGAGAGCCGGCTAGCGGGAAGGGCCGGGGAGCTGTTTTTT
TRBD2	TRBV7-2	TRBJ2-1	NA	CASSFGRGGNNEQFF	TGTGCCAGCAGCTTTGGGCGGGGGGGTAACAATGAGCAGTTCTTC
TRBD2	TRBV12-5	TRBJ2-5	many	CASGSMGLAHLLYF	TGTGCTAGTGGTTCGATGGGACTAGCCCACCTTTTGTACTTC
NA	TRBV5-1	TRBJ2-1	NA	CASSLAGLGANEQFF	TGCGCCAGCAGCTTAGCGGGTCTAGGTGCGAATGAGCAGTTCTTC
TRBD1	TRBV7-9	TRBJ2-4	NA	CASSSQGAGRTKNIQYF	TGTGCCAGCAGCTCACAGGGGGCGGGACGGACCAAAAACATTCAGTACTTC
NA	TRBV24-1	TRBJ2-1	many	CATSDYSSNEQFF	TGTGCCACCAGTGATTACAGCAGCAATGAGCAGTTCTTC
NA	TRBV20-1	TRBJ2-4	NA	CSAWLAVGRNEQYF	TGCAGTGCTTGGCTGGCGGTAGGGAGGAATGAGCAGTACTTC